A single sample gave rise to the 28 T cell receptor beta chains below, sequenced in a study of blood T cells in healthy people across ages. Together with a sample-barcoded 5' primer, a J-beta primer mix was included in a second PCR lasting 7 to 11 cycles. In TCRdb, the 5' RACE reads were re-called with MiXCR into one record per CDR3 protein. The data show around 2 million distinct CDR3 sequences, roughly two fifths seen once. Sequenced sample: blood. All receptors derive from a human donor in good health.

The chain links TRBV12-3 or TRBV12-4 to TRBJ2-5; D uncertain. The CDR3 is 15 amino acids. V was pared by 4 bases and J by 3 bases, with 15 bases between. The CDR3 DNA sequence: TGTGCCAGCAGTTCCCACCGGGTTTCTAAAGAGACCCAGTACTTC. As protein: CASSSHRVSKETQYF.

V gene TRBV5-1 combines with J gene TRBJ1-1; the D gene is possibly TRBD1 (5 bases). Germline V CDR1 and CDR2: SGHRS, YFSETQ. V lost 1 base to trimming and J lost 1 base, with 11 bases between them. The CDR3 is 15 residues long. CDR3 nucleotide sequence: TGCGCCAGCAGCTTGAGGGGCAGGGCGAACACTGAAGCTTTCTTT. Translation: CASSLRGRANTEAFF.

The chain carries TRBV19 and TRBJ2-5; D is uncertain. The V end lost 1 base, the J end lost 4 bases, and 7 bases lay between the germline ends. The CDR3 runs to 13 residues. Germline CDR1 and CDR2: LNHDA and SQIVND (reference sequence). CDR3 DNA: TGTGCCAGTAGTATAGTCCCCGGAGAGACCCAGTACTTC. It translates to CASSIVPGETQYF.

This clonotype appeared many times. This rearrangement joins TRBV6-6 to TRBJ1-1; D gene ambiguous. Trimming cost V 3 bases and J 1 base, with 6 bases left between them. The CDR3 runs 13 residues. The germline V gene encodes CDR1 MNHNY and CDR2 SVGAGI (reference sequence). The CDR3 DNA reads TGTGCCAGCAGTTATAATCAGAACACTGAAGCTTTCTTT. Translating gives CASSYNQNTEAFF.

A note on this clonotype: The junction shows a germline mismatch at one end, possibly a read error. This sequence joins TRBV11-2 and TRBJ1-2; unclear D gene. The germline V gene encodes CDR1 SGHAT and CDR2 FQNNGV. This CDR3 region has 15 residues. The chain's CDR3 is CASSLDSVSNYDYTF. CDR3 bases: TGTGCCAGCAGCTTAGATAGCGTCAGCAACTATGACTACACCTTC.

The chain links TRBV5-1 to TRBJ2-7; a weak D match, TRBD2 (5 bases). This CDR3 is 16 amino acids long. With 2 bases removed from V and 1 base from J, the gap between germline ends came to 16 bases. Germline V lookup: CDR1 SGHRS, CDR2 YFSETQ. The CDR3 protein is CASSLSRTATSYEQYF. The CDR3 DNA is TGCGCCAGCAGCTTAAGTCGGACTGCAACGTCCTACGAGCAGTACTTC.

The rearrangement uses TRBV28 and TRBJ1-4; unclear D gene. The V gene's germline CDR1 is MDHEN and CDR2 SYDVKM. The CDR3 has 15 amino acids. Trimming removed 6 bases from V and 4 bases from J, with 15 bases in between. In nucleotides, the CDR3 is TGTGCCAGCAGAGGGAGTCCACCCAATAATGAAAAACTGTTTTTT. Amino acid sequence: CASRGSPPNNEKLFF.

This clonotype was recorded a few times. The chain recombines TRBV5-5 with TRBJ2-1, with unresolved D. Trimming removed 4 bases at V and 7 bases at J, with 9 bases between. The CDR3 runs 12 residues. Germline-derived CDR1 and CDR2 are SGHKS and YYEKEE (reference sequence). CDR3 coding DNA: TGTGCCAGCAGCCCAGAGATTAATGAGCAGTTCTTC. Protein sequence: CASSPEINEQFF.

This chain uses TRBV19 with TRBJ2-1, with TRBD1 matching over 9 bases. Germline V gene lookup returns CDR1 LNHDA and CDR2 SQIVND (reference sequence). Trimming at V came to 5 bases and at J to 6 bases, leaving 5 bases not matched to a gene. The CDR3 is 14 residues long. The CDR3 region is CASSVDRGGNEQFF. The DNA of the CDR3 is TGTGCCAGTAGTGTGGACAGGGGCGGCAATGAGCAGTTCTTC.

A remark on this clonotype: This could be a read error, since a much larger clone is one nucleotide away. V and J are TRBV3-1 and TRBJ2-5; D uncertain. Germline V gene sequence: CDR1 LGHDT, CDR2 YNNKEL (reference sequence). This CDR3 spans 15 amino acids. CDR3 bases: TGTGCCGGCAGCCAACTCGAGAATCACCAAGAGACCCAGTACTTC. As protein: CAGSQLENHQETQYF.

The rearrangement links TRBV6-6 to TRBJ2-7; 8 bases line up with TRBD1. V lost 7 bases to trimming and J lost 5 bases; unmatched junction nucleotides: 10. Germline-derived CDR1 and CDR2 are MNHNY and SVGAGI (reference sequence). This CDR3 has 14 amino acids. CDR3 residues: CASTRAGGIHEQYF. CDR3 DNA: TGTGCCAGCACGAGGGCAGGGGGCATCCACGAGCAGTACTTC.

The chain employs TRBV29-1 and TRBJ2-2, with 15 bases aligning to TRBD2. J was trimmed by 3 bases and V by 7 bases; bases with no gene match: 9. This CDR3 has 17 amino acids. Germline loops: CDR1 SQVTM, CDR2 ANQGSEA. The CDR3 nucleotides are TGCAGCGCCTACCGGACTAGCGGGGGGGTTCACACCGGGGAGCTGTTTTTT. Amino acid sequence: CSAYRTSGGVHTGELFF.

The V call is TRBV24-1, the J call TRBJ2-3; 9 nucleotides agree with TRBD2. The V segment lost 3 bases and the J segment 2 bases; nucleotides outside the gene matches: 5. Germline lookup yields CDR1 KGHDR and CDR2 SFDVKD. The CDR3 is 16 amino acids. This chain's CDR3 is CATSDLAGSHTDTQYF. As DNA, the CDR3 is TGTGCCACCAGTGATCTAGCGGGGAGCCACACAGATACGCAGTATTTT.

The gene calls are TRBV7-9 and TRBJ1-2, with 7 bases matching TRBD1. CDR3 length: 14 residues. CDR1 and CDR2 from the germline V gene are SEHNR and FQNEAQ (reference sequence). With 4 bases clipped from V and 6 bases from J, the junction kept 8 bases outside the gene matches. The CDR3 here is CASSSPTGRDGYTF. The CDR3 DNA follows: TGTGCCAGCAGCTCCCCGACAGGGCGGGATGGCTACACCTTC.

The rearrangement links TRBV20-1 to TRBJ1-1; TRBD1 agrees at 7 bases. Germline CDR1 and CDR2: DFQATT and SNEGSKA (reference sequence). Trimming cost V 2 bases and J 1 base; bases outside gene matches: 4. The CDR3 extends over 14 amino acids. In DNA form, the CDR3 reads TGCAGTGCTAGATCCAACAGGGGGAACACTGAAGCTTTCTTT. Translation: CSARSNRGNTEAFF.

V and J are TRBV4-1 and TRBJ2-7; D uncertain. The V gene's germline CDR1 is MGHRA and CDR2 YSYEKL. This CDR3 is 14 amino acids long. V was trimmed by 6 bases and J by 4 bases, leaving 16 bases between them. The CDR3 protein is CASRPAHNSYEQYF. CDR3 nucleotides: TGCGCCAGCAGGCCAGCCCATAATTCATACGAGCAGTACTTC.

This clonotype was observed many times. The genes are TRBV27 and TRBJ1-2, with D hard to call. V shed 5 bases and J shed 3 bases, with 10 bases lying between them. Per the germline V gene, CDR1 is MNHEY and CDR2 is SMNVEV (reference sequence). The CDR3 consists of 13 residues. The CDR3 region has the DNA TGTGCCAGCAGTCCTAGGCAGTACTATGGCTACACCTTC. Translated, it gives CASSPRQYYGYTF.

This clonotype occurred a few times. The chain links TRBV20-1 to TRBJ2-7, with 7 bases that match TRBD1. CDR1 is DFQATT, CDR2 SNEGSKA, per germline (reference sequence). The junction had 7 bases not matched to a gene; V was cut back by 2 bases and J by 3 bases. The CDR3 has 14 amino acids. For the CDR3, the DNA is TGCAGTGCTAGACAGGGGGAACTTTTCTACGAGCAGTACTTC. It codes for CSARQGELFYEQYF.

A remark on this clonotype: With a much larger clone just one base away, this may be a read error. The chain joins TRBV7-8 to TRBJ2-7, with D possibly matching TRBD1 (7 bases). The CDR3 loop spans 14 amino acids. CDR1 and CDR2 (germline): SGHVS, FQNEAQ. V was pared by 4 bases and J by 2 bases, with 12 bases between. The CDR3 DNA follows: TGTGCCAGCAGCTGGGGGGACAGCCCCTACGAGCAGTACTTC. This translates into CASSWGDSPYEQYF. Variable domain in full (rest from reference TRBV7-8 and TRBJ2-7): GAGVSQSPRYKVAKRGQDVALRCDPISGHVSLFWYQQALGQGPEFLTYFQNEAQLDKSGLPSDRFFAERPEGSVSTLKIQRTQQEDSAVYLCASSWGDSPYEQYFGPGTRLTVT.

The chain is built from TRBV14 and TRBJ1-2; possibly TRBD1 for D (6 bases). Germline CDR1 is SGHDN and CDR2 is FVKESK. Trimming removed 5 bases from V and 4 bases from J, with 17 bases in between. This CDR3 has 15 amino acids. CDR3 in amino acids: CASSGYRVLGYGYTF. CDR3 nucleotides: TGTGCCAGCAGCGGGTACAGGGTTTTGGGCTATGGCTACACCTTC.

This clonotype showed up just a few times. The chain carries TRBV20-1 and TRBJ2-5; perhaps TRBD2 as D (6 bases). The CDR3 contains 14 residues. V was trimmed by 6 bases and J by 4 bases, leaving 18 bases between them. Germline V gene sequence: CDR1 DFQATT, CDR2 SNEGSKA (reference sequence). The CDR3 bases are TGCAGTGCAAATCCACTAGCACTGAGAGAGACCCAGTACTTC. Translation gives CSANPLALRETQYF.

This clonotype occurred a few times. The V and J genes are TRBV20-1 and TRBJ1-2; 7 nucleotides align to TRBD1. The CDR3 covers 14 residues. Looked up from germline, CDR1 is DFQATT and CDR2 is SNEGSKA (reference sequence). Unmatched junction bases numbered 9, after V lost 0 bases and J lost 8 bases. CDR3 residues: CSARDRTGRGGYTF. The CDR3 region has the DNA TGCAGTGCTAGAGACAGGACAGGAAGAGGGGGCTACACCTTC.

The gene calls are TRBV11-1 and TRBJ1-1, with D unresolved. CDR1 and CDR2 from the germline V gene are SGHAT and FQDESV (reference sequence). Deletions cut 2 bases from V and 3 bases from J, with 7 bases between. The CDR3 runs 13 residues. CDR3 sequence reads: CASSLSYHTEAFF. The CDR3 DNA follows: TGTGCCAGCAGCTTAAGTTATCACACTGAAGCTTTCTTT.

This chain connects TRBV9 to TRBJ1-2, with a possible D match to TRBD1 (6 bases). The CDR3 runs 15 residues. Between the trimmed V and J ends, which lost 4 bases and 4 bases, there was a span of 17 bases. The germline V gene encodes CDR1 SGDLS and CDR2 YYNGEE. CDR3 DNA sequence: TGTGCCAGCAGCTCTCATCTGGCAGGGGCCTATGGCTACACCTTC. Translation gives CASSSHLAGAYGYTF.

The V gene is TRBV4-1, the J gene TRBJ1-5; 11 bases fit TRBD1. CDR3 size: 15 residues. V lost 4 bases to trimming and J lost 5 bases; unmatched junction nucleotides: 4. CDR1 is MGHRA and CDR2 is YSYEKL in the germline V gene. CDR3 sequence reads: CASSRWGQGDQPQHF. CDR3 nucleotide sequence: TGCGCCAGCAGCCGATGGGGACAGGGGGATCAGCCCCAGCATTTT.

The rearrangement uses TRBV20-1 and TRBJ1-2, with D perhaps TRBD1 (5 bases). V lost 6 bases and J 2 bases, leaving 13 bases between the germline ends. The CDR3 is 13 residues long. Germline CDR1 DFQATT, CDR2 SNEGSKA (reference sequence). The CDR3 nucleotides are TGCAGTGCCGGTCCGACAGCCAACTATGGCTACACCTTC. It yields the protein CSAGPTANYGYTF.

This clonotype was seen only a few times. V and J are TRBV7-2 and TRBJ2-6, with unresolved D. The CDR3 is 16 amino acids. CDR1 SGHTA and CDR2 FQGNSA come from the germline V gene. The ends were cut back, 5 bases at V and 2 bases at J, with 13 bases in the middle. CDR3 DNA: TGTGCCAGCAGCCAAGGGTCAGCTCCTGGGGCCAACGTCCTGACTTTC. Amino acids: CASSQGSAPGANVLTF.

This chain connects TRBV7-2 to TRBJ2-1, with TRBD1 matching 8 bases. The ends lost 5 bases at V and 15 bases at J; junction bases unmatched: 6. The CDR3 is 11 amino acids. Germline V gene lookup returns CDR1 SGHTA and CDR2 FQGNSA. CDR3 DNA sequence: TGTGCCAGCAGCCAGGGGGCTATCCCGTTCTTC. Protein sequence: CASSQGAIPFF.